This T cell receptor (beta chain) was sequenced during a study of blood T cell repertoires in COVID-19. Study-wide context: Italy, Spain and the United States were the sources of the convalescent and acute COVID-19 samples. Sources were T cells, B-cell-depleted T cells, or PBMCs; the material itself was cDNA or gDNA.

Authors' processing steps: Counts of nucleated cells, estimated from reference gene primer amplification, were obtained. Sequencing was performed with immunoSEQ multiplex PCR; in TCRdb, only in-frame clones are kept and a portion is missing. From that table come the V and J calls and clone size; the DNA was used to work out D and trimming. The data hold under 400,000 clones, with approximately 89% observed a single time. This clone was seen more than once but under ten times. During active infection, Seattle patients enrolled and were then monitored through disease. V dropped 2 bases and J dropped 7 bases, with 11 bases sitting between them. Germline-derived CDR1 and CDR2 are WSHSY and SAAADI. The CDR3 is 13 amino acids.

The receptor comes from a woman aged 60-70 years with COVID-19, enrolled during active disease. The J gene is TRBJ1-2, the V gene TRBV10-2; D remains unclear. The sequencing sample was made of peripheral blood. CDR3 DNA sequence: TGCGCCAGCAGTGAGAACAGAGCGGGTGGCTACACCTTC. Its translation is CASSENRAGGYTF.